A single sample is the source of the 12 T cell receptor beta chains below, sequenced in a study of cytomegalovirus exposure and HLA in healthy donors. Assay: immunoSEQ multiplex PCR; the TCRdb copy retains only in-frame clones and omits some. The sample lists about 130,000 clones; about 87% were seen once. Sequenced: PBMCs. The origin of the receptors is a woman in her twenties or thirties in good health and CMV-seropositive.

The chain links TRBV7-2 to TRBJ2-7, with TRBD2 matching over 8 bases. Germline V gene sequence: CDR1 SGHTA, CDR2 FQGNSA. The J segment lost 2 bases and the V segment lost 0 bases, leaving 3 bases of the junction unmatched. This CDR3 region has 15 residues. The CDR3 DNA follows: TGTGCCAGCAGCTTAGCGCCAGCGGGAGCCTACGAGCAGTACTTC. Translated: CASSLAPAGAYEQYF.

This chain joins TRBV28 and TRBJ1-4; unclear D gene. With 5 bases removed from V and 6 bases from J, the gap between germline ends came to 16 bases. Per the germline V gene, CDR1 is MDHEN and CDR2 is SYDVKM. CDR3 length equals 15 residues. The CDR3 spells CASSPRLGGDEKLFF. DNA for the CDR3: TGTGCCAGCAGTCCCCGCCTAGGAGGAGATGAAAAACTGTTTTTT.

The CDR3 sequence is CASSLSWASGTYEQYF. Written as DNA, the CDR3 is TGTGCCAGCAGCTTGAGTTGGGCTAGCGGAACCTACGAGCAGTACTTC. The V and J genes are TRBV5-4 and TRBJ2-7, with 7 bases fitting TRBD2. Germline values: CDR1 SGHNT, CDR2 YYREEE (reference sequence). The CDR3 sequence is 16 residues long. The junction had 9 bases not matched to a gene; V was cut back by 1 base and J by 2 bases.

V usage is TRBV27 and J usage is TRBJ1-5; 7 bases align to TRBD1. This CDR3 is built from 13 residues. CDR1 is MNHEY and CDR2 is SMNVEV in the germline V gene (reference sequence). With 4 bases clipped from V and 4 bases from J, the junction kept 1 base outside the gene matches. In DNA form, the CDR3 reads TGTGCCAGCAGTTCGACAGGGAATCAGCCCCAGCATTTT. Translated, it gives CASSSTGNQPQHF.

The rearrangement links TRBV5-4 to TRBJ1-1, with D possibly TRBD1 on 6 matching bases. The germline gives CDR1 SGHNT, CDR2 YYREEE (reference sequence). V was cut by 1 base and J by 1 base, with 23 bases left in between. This CDR3 has 19 amino acids. CDR3 residues: CASSLRRTVFHYWNTEAFF. Here the CDR3 DNA reads TGTGCCAGCAGCTTGCGGAGGACAGTCTTCCACTACTGGAACACTGAAGCTTTCTTT.

This chain links TRBV13 with TRBJ2-7, with unresolved D. The V end lost 0 bases, the J end lost 3 bases, and 6 bases lay between the germline ends. CDR3 length equals 13 residues. Germline CDR1 is PRHDT and CDR2 is FYEKMQ (reference sequence). The CDR3 DNA reads TGTGCCAGCAGCTTAGGGCGGAACTACGAGCAGTACTTC. Protein sequence: CASSLGRNYEQYF.

The rearrangement links TRBV6-1 to TRBJ2-7; D gene uncertain. Germline loops: CDR1 MNHNS, CDR2 SASEGT. There are 11 residues in the CDR3. V lost 9 bases and J lost 0, with 6 bases in between. DNA for the CDR3: TGTGCCAGTGGAGACTCCTACGAGCAGTACTTC. Translation gives CASGDSYEQYF.

The chain couples TRBV7-6 to TRBJ2-5; the match to TRBD1 covers 8 bases. Trimming took 4 bases from V and 2 from J; bases not matched to a gene: 9. The CDR3 covers 16 residues. Germline V CDR1 and CDR2: SGHVS, FNYEAQ. The CDR3 region is CASSSSRDRPQETQYF. CDR3 nucleotide sequence: TGTGCCAGCAGCTCCTCCCGGGACAGGCCTCAAGAGACCCAGTACTTC.

The CDR3: CASSYGVANEQFF. DNA of the CDR3: TGTGCCAGCAGTTATGGAGTAGCCAATGAGCAGTTCTTC. V is TRBV6-5 and J is TRBJ2-1; D is unresolved. Germline V gene sequence: CDR1 MNHEY, CDR2 SVGAGI. The ends were cut back, 3 bases at V and 6 bases at J, with 9 bases in the middle. This CDR3 is 13 amino acids long.

V is TRBV10-2 and J is TRBJ2-6; possible D gene TRBD1, 6 bases. The V gene's germline CDR1 is WSHSY and CDR2 SAAADI. The ends were cut back, 10 bases at V and 3 bases at J, with 19 bases in the middle. The CDR3 is made up of 16 amino acids. The CDR3 protein is CATEGQRLDGANVLTF. CDR3 sequence (DNA): TGCGCCACCGAAGGACAGCGCCTTGATGGGGCCAACGTCCTGACTTTC.

V usage is TRBV5-4 and J usage is TRBJ2-7, with 12 bases matching TRBD2. The CDR3 sequence is 12 residues long. Germline values: CDR1 SGHNT, CDR2 YYREEE (reference sequence). With V trimmed by 4 bases and J by 10 bases, 3 bases remained unmatched. This CDR3 reads CASSRTSGVQYF. DNA for the CDR3: TGTGCCAGCAGCCGGACTAGCGGGGTCCAGTACTTC. The full variable domain, completed using reference TRBV5-4 and TRBJ2-7, is ETGVTQSPTHLIKTRGQQVTLRCSSQSGHNTVSWYQQALGQGPQFIFQYYREEENGRGNFPPRFSGLQFPNYSSELNVNALELDDSALYLCASSRTSGVQYFGPGTRLTVT.

This chain uses TRBV19 with TRBJ2-2, with 11 nucleotides matching TRBD2. Germline V gives CDR1 LNHDA, CDR2 SQIVND (reference sequence). The V and J ends lost 7 bases and 6 bases, in that order; junction bases with no gene match: 4. This CDR3 spans 14 amino acids. CDR3 nucleotide sequence: TGTGCCAGTAAGAGGGGACTAGCGGCCGGGGAGCTGTTTTTT. Amino acids: CASKRGLAAGELFF. Looking up the rest from reference TRBV19 and TRBJ2-2 gives the full variable domain: DGGITQSPKYLFRKEGQNVTLSCEQNLNHDAMYWYRQDPGQGLRLIYYSQIVNDFQKGDIAEGYSVSREKKESFPLTVTSAQKNPTAFYLCASKRGLAAGELFFGEGSRLTVL.